The following is a TCR beta chain sequence with its context. CDR3 size: 18 residues. Trimming stripped 6 bases from V and 0 bases from J, with 18 bases between. CDR1 is MNHEY and CDR2 is SVGAGI in the germline V gene. Primed by a sample-barcoded 5' primer and a J-beta primer mix, a second PCR proceeded for roughly 6 to 12 cycles. TCRdb reprocessed the 5' RACE reads via MiXCR and lists one record per CDR3 protein. Among about 780,000 distinct CDR3 sequences, 25% to 30% were seen once, and the ten largest hold 2.5% to 3.5%. These data come from a study of blood T cells in healthy people across ages. These sequences were also reported in another study, on T cells of mothers and their children.

The rearrangement joins TRBV6-5 to TRBJ2-6, with D possibly TRBD2 on 7 matching bases. This TCR came from a boy aged 10-17 years in good health. The sequenced material came from blood. CDR3 residues: CASSIGRGGNSGANVLTF. CDR3 bases: TGTGCCAGCAGCATTGGGAGGGGGGGCAACTCTGGGGCCAACGTCCTGACTTTC.